This T cell receptor (beta chain) was sequenced for a study of shared clonotypes between healthy human individuals. Study-level background: The cohort comprised two women and a few men. Their ages spanned 18 to 49 years.

The naive CD8 fraction comprised CD45RO-negative cells positively selected for CCR7 and excluded terminally differentiated effector memory CD45RA+ cells. Germline CDR1 and CDR2: SEHNR and FQNEAQ (reference sequence). The CDR3 contains 17 residues. V gave up 2 bases and J gave up 3 bases; unmatched junction bases: 10. A note on this clone: What it binds is not known.

Study-level points and caveats: Only blood samples were collected, and tissue repertoires likely differ. Clonotype sharing among donors was thought likely to change with sequencing depth.

In the authors' workflow: Filtering differed because ImmunoSEQ produced junction-only sequences that carried no quality scores. Clones were sequenced by immunoSEQ multiplex PCR, and TCRdb holds only the in-frame ones, with some missing. V and J calls and clone size follow that table, whereas D and trimming were derived from the DNA. The profile covers about 2 million clones, with about 95% appearing a single time and 1% to 1.5% taken by the ten largest. The chain has TRBV7-9 and TRBJ2-5; 9 bases map to TRBD2. This TCR derives from a man aged 18-30 years in good health. Material: naive CD8+ T cells sorted from blood. CDR3 residues: CASSLIMASGKEETQYF. The CDR3 coding sequence is TGTGCCAGCAGCTTAATTATGGCTAGCGGGAAGGAAGAGACCCAGTACTTC.